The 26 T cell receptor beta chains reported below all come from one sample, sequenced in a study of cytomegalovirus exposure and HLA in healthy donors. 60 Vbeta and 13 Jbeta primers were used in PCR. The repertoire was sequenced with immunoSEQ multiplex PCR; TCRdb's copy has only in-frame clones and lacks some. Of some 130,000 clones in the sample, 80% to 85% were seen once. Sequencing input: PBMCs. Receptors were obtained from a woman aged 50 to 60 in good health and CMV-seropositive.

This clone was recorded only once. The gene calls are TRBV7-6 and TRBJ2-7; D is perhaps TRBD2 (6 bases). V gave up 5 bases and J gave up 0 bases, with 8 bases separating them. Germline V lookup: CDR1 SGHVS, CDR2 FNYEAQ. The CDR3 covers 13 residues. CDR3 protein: CASSPTSSYEQYF. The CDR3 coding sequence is TGTGCCAGCAGCCCGACTAGCTCCTACGAGCAGTACTTC.

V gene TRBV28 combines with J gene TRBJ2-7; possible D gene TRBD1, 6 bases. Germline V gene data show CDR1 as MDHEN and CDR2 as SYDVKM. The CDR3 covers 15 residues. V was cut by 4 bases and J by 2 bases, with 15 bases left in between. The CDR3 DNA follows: TGTGCCAGCAGTTCCCAAACAGGGCGAACCTACGAGCAGTACTTC. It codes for CASSSQTGRTYEQYF.

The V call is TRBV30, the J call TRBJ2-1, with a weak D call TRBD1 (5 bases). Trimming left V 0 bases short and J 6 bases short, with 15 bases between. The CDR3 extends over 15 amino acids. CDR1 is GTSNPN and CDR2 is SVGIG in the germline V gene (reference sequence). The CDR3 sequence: CAWSVQSRVGNEQFF. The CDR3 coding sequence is TGTGCCTGGAGTGTACAGTCCAGGGTGGGCAATGAGCAGTTCTTC.

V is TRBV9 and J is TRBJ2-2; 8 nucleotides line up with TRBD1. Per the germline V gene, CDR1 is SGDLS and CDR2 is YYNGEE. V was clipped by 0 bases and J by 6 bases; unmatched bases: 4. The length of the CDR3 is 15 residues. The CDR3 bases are TGTGCCAGCAGCGTAGGGACAGGGAAGTCCGGGGAGCTGTTTTTT. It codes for CASSVGTGKSGELFF.

The CDR3 spells CASSEVPDTEAFF. DNA of the CDR3: TGTGCCAGCAGTGAAGTGCCGGACACTGAAGCTTTCTTT. J is TRBJ1-1 and V is TRBV6-1; no reliable D call. Germline V lookup: CDR1 MNHNS, CDR2 SASEGT. Trimming removed 1 base from V and 3 bases from J, with 6 bases in between. The CDR3 length is 13 residues.

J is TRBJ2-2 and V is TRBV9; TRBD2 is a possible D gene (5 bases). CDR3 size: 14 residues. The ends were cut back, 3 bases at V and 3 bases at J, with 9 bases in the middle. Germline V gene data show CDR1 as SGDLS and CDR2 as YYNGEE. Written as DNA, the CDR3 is TGTGCCAGCAGCGGATTGGAGGACACCGGGGAGCTGTTTTTT. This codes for CASSGLEDTGELFF.

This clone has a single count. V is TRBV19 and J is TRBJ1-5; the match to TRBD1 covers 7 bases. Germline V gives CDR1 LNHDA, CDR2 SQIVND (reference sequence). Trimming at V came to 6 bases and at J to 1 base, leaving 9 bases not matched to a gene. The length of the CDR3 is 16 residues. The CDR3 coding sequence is TGTGCCAGTAGGCTAAAACAGGGGAGGAGCAATCAGCCCCAGCATTTT. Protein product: CASRLKQGRSNQPQHF. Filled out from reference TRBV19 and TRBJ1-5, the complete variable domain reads DGGITQSPKYLFRKEGQNVTLSCEQNLNHDAMYWYRQDPGQGLRLIYYSQIVNDFQKGDIAEGYSVSREKKESFPLTVTSAQKNPTAFYLCASRLKQGRSNQPQHFGDGTRLSIL.

DNA of the CDR3: TGTGCCTGGAGTGCCGCGAACACCGGGGAGCTGTTTTTT. Amino acids: CAWSAANTGELFF. The chain employs TRBV30 and TRBJ2-2; the D is unclear. V was pared by 1 base and J by 0 bases, with 3 bases between. The germline V gene encodes CDR1 GTSNPN and CDR2 SVGIG (reference sequence). This CDR3 has 13 amino acids.

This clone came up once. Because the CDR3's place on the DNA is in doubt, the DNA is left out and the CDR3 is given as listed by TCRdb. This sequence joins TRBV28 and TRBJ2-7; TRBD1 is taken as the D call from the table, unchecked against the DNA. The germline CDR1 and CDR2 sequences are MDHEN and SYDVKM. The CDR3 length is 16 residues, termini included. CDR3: CASSTSLQVPSYEQYF.

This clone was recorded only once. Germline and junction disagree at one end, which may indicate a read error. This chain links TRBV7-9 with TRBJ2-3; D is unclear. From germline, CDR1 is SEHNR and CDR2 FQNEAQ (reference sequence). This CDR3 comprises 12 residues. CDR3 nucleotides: TGTTCCAGCAGCCTATTCACAGATACGCAGTATTTT. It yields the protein CSSSLFTDTQYF.

The CDR3 DNA follows: TGTGCCAGCAGCCTTAGCGGGGGGGCTTACGAGCAGTACTTC. Its translation: CASSLSGGAYEQYF. The chain couples TRBV7-2 to TRBJ2-5, with TRBD2 matching 11 bases. The J call is in doubt because the DNA end fits TRBJ2-7 better. The CDR3 covers 14 residues. The germline V gene encodes CDR1 SGHTA and CDR2 FQGNSA.

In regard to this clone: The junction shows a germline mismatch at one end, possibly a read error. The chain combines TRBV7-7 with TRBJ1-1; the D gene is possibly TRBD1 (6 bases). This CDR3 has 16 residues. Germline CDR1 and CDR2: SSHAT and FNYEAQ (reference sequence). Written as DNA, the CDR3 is TGTGCTAGCAGCTTACGTTCGGGGGGCAATGGGACTGAAGCTTTCTTT. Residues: CASSLRSGGNGTEAFF. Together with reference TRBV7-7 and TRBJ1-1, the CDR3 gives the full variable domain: GAGVSQSPRYKVTKRGQDVTLRCDPISSHATLYWYQQALGQGPEFLTYFNYEAQPDKSGLPSDRFSAERPEGSISTLTIQRTEQRDSAMYRCASSLRSGGNGTEAFFGQGTRLTVV.

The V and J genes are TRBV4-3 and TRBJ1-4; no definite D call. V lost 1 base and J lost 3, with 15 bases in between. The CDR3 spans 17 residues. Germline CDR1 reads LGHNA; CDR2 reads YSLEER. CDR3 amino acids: CASSQGPSTGANEKLFF. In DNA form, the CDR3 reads TGCGCCAGCAGCCAAGGACCCAGTACCGGGGCTAATGAAAAACTGTTTTTT.

The CDR3 nucleotides read TGCAGCGGATCTCTAGGCAATCAGCCCCAGCATTTT. Amino acids: CSGSLGNQPQHF. The chain has TRBV29-1 and TRBJ1-5, with no clear D. This CDR3 region has 12 residues. Germline CDR1 reads SQVTM; CDR2 reads ANQGSEA. Trimming cost V 7 bases and J 2 bases, with 9 bases left between them.

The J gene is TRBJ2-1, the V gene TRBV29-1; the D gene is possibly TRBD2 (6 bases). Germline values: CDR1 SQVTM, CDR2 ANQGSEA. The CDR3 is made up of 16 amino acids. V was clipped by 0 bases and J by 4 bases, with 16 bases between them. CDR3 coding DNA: TGCAGCGTTGAAGAGGGAGTAGCGGAGAATTACAATGAGCAGTTCTTC. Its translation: CSVEEGVAENYNEQFF.

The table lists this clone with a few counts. CDR3 sequence reads: CASSHTGKGDTEAFF. The CDR3 DNA follows: TGCGCCAGCAGCCATACGGGGAAGGGGGACACTGAAGCTTTCTTT. V gene TRBV4-3 combines with J gene TRBJ1-1; possible D gene TRBD1, 6 bases. Trimming took 3 bases from V and 3 from J, leaving 14 bases between them. The germline CDR1 and CDR2 sequences are LGHNA and YSLEER. There are 15 residues in the CDR3.

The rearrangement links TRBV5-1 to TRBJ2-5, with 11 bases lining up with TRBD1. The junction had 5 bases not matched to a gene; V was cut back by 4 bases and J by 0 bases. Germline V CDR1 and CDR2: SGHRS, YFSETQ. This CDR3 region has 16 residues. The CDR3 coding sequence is TGCGCCAGCAGCGGGGGGACAGGGGGTTACCAAGAGACCCAGTACTTC. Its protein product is CASSGGTGGYQETQYF.

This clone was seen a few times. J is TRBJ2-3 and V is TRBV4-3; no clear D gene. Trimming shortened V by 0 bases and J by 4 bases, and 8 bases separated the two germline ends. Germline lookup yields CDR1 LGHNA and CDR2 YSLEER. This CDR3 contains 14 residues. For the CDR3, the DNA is TGCGCCAGCAGCCAAGATCGGTTGTCAGATACGCAGTATTTT. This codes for CASSQDRLSDTQYF.

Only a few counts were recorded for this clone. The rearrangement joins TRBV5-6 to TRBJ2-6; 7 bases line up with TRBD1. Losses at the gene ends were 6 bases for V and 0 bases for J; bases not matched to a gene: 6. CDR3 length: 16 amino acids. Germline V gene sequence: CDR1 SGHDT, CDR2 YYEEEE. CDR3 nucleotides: TGTGCCAGCAAGCTGACAGGGAGCTCTGGGGCCAACGTCCTGACTTTC. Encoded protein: CASKLTGSSGANVLTF.

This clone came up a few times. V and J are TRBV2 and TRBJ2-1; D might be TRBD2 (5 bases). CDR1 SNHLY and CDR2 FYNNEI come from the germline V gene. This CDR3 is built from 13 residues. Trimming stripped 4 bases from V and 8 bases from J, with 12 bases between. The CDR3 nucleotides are TGTGCCAGCAGTGGTGGGAGTATAGATGAGCAGTTCTTC. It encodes CASSGGSIDEQFF.

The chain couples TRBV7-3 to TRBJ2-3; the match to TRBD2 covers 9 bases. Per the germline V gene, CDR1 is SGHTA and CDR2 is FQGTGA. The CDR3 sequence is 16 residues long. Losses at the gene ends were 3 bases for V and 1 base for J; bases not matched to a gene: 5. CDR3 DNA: TGTGCCAGCAGCTTCTCAGCGGGAGGACGCACAGATACGCAGTATTTT. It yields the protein CASSFSAGGRTDTQYF.

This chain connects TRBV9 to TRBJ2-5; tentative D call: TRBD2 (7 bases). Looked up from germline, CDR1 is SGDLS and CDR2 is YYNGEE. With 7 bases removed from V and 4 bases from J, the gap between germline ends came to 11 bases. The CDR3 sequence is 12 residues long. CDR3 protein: CASGGAGETQYF. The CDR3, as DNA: TGTGCCAGCGGGGGGGCAGGAGAGACCCAGTACTTC.

The CDR3 DNA reads TGTGCCAGCAGTTTATTGGCCTGGGATACGCAGTATTTT. Translating gives CASSLLAWDTQYF. J is TRBJ2-3 and V is TRBV28, with D unclear. The V end lost 1 base, the J end lost 6 bases, and 8 bases lay between the germline ends. The CDR3 runs 13 residues. Germline CDR1 MDHEN, CDR2 SYDVKM.

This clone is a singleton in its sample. For the CDR3, the DNA is TGTGCCAGCAGTGCCGGACAGGGAGGTGAAAAACTGTTTTTT. It specifies CASSAGQGGEKLFF. The V call is TRBV6-1, the J call TRBJ1-4; the match to TRBD1 covers 8 bases. CDR3 size: 14 residues. From germline, CDR1 is MNHNS and CDR2 SASEGT. The J segment lost 7 bases and the V segment lost 4 bases, leaving 5 bases of the junction unmatched.

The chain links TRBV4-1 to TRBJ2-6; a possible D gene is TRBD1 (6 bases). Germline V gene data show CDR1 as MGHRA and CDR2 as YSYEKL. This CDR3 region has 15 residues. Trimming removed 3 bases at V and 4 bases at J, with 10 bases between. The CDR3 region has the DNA TGCGCCAGCAGCCACCTCGGACAGGGGGCCAACGTCCTGACTTTC. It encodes CASSHLGQGANVLTF.

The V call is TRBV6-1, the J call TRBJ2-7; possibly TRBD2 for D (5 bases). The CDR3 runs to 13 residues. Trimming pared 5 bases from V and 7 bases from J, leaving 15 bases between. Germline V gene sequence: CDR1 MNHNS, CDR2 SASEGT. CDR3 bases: TGTGCCAGCAGTCACAGCGGACCGGAGGAGCAGTACTTC. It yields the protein CASSHSGPEEQYF.